This T cell receptor (beta chain) was captured by sequencing in a study of T cell responses to AZD1222 COVID-19 vaccine. Study observations and caveats: Spike-specific TCR breadth and depth were elevated following two AZD1222 doses.

With respect to this clone: Antigen specificity is unknown.

Measured with immunoSEQ multiplex PCR; TCRdb has only the in-frame clones, and not every one. The sample lists more than 140,000 clones; more than 70% were seen once. This CDR3 comprises 15 residues. V gave up 3 bases and J gave up 0 bases; unmatched junction bases: 5. Germline CDR1 is SGHRS and CDR2 is YFSETQ. Sequences were derived from peripheral blood, sampled on day 0 of AZD1222 vaccination. The TCR originated in an adult in good health. The chain uses TRBV5-1 and TRBJ2-5, with 7 nucleotides matching TRBD1. In nucleotides, the CDR3 is TGCGCCAGCAGCTCGACAGGGATTTACCAAGAGACCCAGTACTTC. This translates into CASSSTGIYQETQYF.